This T cell receptor (beta chain) was recorded in a study of blood T cell repertoires in COVID-19. Study overall: The study drew acute and convalescent COVID-19 samples from the United States, Italy and Spain. PBMCs, B-cell-depleted T cells, or T cells were the source of the cDNA or gDNA that made up the material.

In the study's own analysis: Amplification with reference gene primers provided the estimates of nucleated cell counts. TCRdb keeps only in-frame clones here, not all; method: immunoSEQ multiplex PCR. V and J calls and clone size follow that table, whereas D and trimming were derived from the DNA. The data show 250,000 to 350,000 clones, 89% seen once. After removal of 2 bases from V and 5 bases from J, the junction contained 11 bases not matched to a gene. The germline gives CDR1 MNHNY, CDR2 SVGAGI (reference sequence). This CDR3 is built from 16 residues. The sequenced material came from peripheral blood. The receptor's source is a woman aged 55-70 years with acute or convalescent COVID-19. This chain connects TRBV6-6 to TRBJ2-5; TRBD1 agrees at 7 bases. The chain's CDR3 is CASSYADRAPAETQYF. Here the CDR3 DNA reads TGTGCCAGCAGTTACGCAGACAGGGCCCCAGCGGAGACCCAGTACTTC.